These T cell receptor beta chains were read from a single sample in a study of control samples from healthy donors and cancer patients. Measured with immunoSEQ multiplex PCR; TCRdb has only the in-frame clones, and not every one. The repertoire includes about 170,000 clones, 93% of them detected once, and 4.1% sits in the top ten. The sequenced sample consisted of blood. The origin of the receptors is a woman aged 55-70 years in good health. The CDR3 runs from the conserved cysteine through the conserved F or W. The D gene is left open where the match is weak. Not every row has a clone size; where given, it reads once, few, many or a size class.

CDR3,DNA,V,D,J,size
CASSSTTSGQGNYGYTF,TGTGCCAGCTCTTCAACCACCTCGGGACAGGGAAACTATGGCTACACCTTC,TRBV18,TRBD1,TRBJ1-2,-
CASSVGQGNSPLHF,TGTGCCAGCAGTGTTGGACAGGGAAATTCACCCCTCCACTTT,TRBV6-4,TRBD1,TRBJ1-6,-
CASSLDPDGQPQHF,TGCGCCAGCAGCTTGGACCCCGATGGTCAGCCCCAGCATTTT,TRBV5-1,-,TRBJ1-5,-
CASSSFPSRPEAFF,TGTGCCAGCAGTTCCTTCCCCTCTCGTCCTGAAGCTTTCTTT,TRBV6-5,-,TRBJ1-1,-
CASNLDRGLTMLIGHQPQHF,TGTGCCAGCAATCTAGACAGGGGGCTGACTATGCTCATCGGGCATCAGCCCCAGCATTTT,TRBV9,TRBD1,TRBJ1-5,-
CASRPQEHGYGYTF,TGTGCCAGCAGGCCTCAGGAGCACGGCTATGGCTACACCTTC,TRBV28,-,TRBJ1-2,-
CASSSQTGSYEQYF,TGTGCCAGCAGTTCTCAGACGGGGTCCTACGAGCAGTACTTC,TRBV6-5,-,TRBJ2-7,-
CASSPRTGGTEAFF,TGTGCCAGTAGTCCACGAACAGGGGGCACTGAAGCTTTCTTT,TRBV19,TRBD1,TRBJ1-1,-
CASSVFAATEGDNYGYTF,TGTGCCAGCTCAGTCTTTGCAGCGACCGAAGGGGATAACTATGGCTACACCTTC,TRBV18,-,TRBJ1-2,-
CASSDGRSGTLHF,TGTGCCAGCAGTGACGGGAGGTCTGGAACCCTCCACTTT,TRBV6-4,-,TRBJ1-6,-
CASGTGSEAFF,TGTGCCAGCGGGACAGGGAGTGAAGCTTTCTTT,TRBV6-5,TRBD1,TRBJ1-1,few
CASSLIGVLGGSGAAFF,TGTGCCAGCAGTTTAATAGGGGTTCTGGGAGGGTCCGGTGCGGCTTTCTTT,TRBV27,-,TRBJ1-1,-
CSVEVSVNTEAFF,TGCAGCGTTGAAGTTTCGGTGAACACTGAAGCTTTCTTT,TRBV29-1,-,TRBJ1-1,-
CASSPVVGISPLHF,TGTGCCAGCAGTCCGGTTGTTGGAATTTCACCCCTCCACTTT,TRBV6-5,-,TRBJ1-6,-
CASSLGHRVGNSPLHF,TGTGCCAGCAGCTTGGGTCACAGGGTGGGCAATTCACCCCTCCACTTT,TRBV5-5,-,TRBJ1-6,-
CASSLKPGQQSYEQYF,TGTGCCAGCAGTTTGAAGCCGGGACAGCAGAGCTACGAGCAGTACTTC,TRBV27,TRBD1,TRBJ2-7,-
CASSLTGIGMGETQYF,TGTGCCAGCAGCCTAACTGGGATTGGTATGGGAGAGACCCAGTACTTC,TRBV7-7,-,TRBJ2-5,-
CASSLSSSSRIVYGYTF,TGTGCCAGCAGTTTAAGCTCGAGTTCACGGATTGTCTATGGCTACACCTTC,TRBV27,-,TRBJ1-2,-
CASSFGGQFSYEQYF,TGCGCCAGCAGTTTTGGCGGACAGTTCTCCTACGAGCAGTACTTC,TRBV4-1,-,TRBJ2-7,-
CASSELRQAQAFF,TGTGCCAGCAGTGAACTTAGACAGGCCCAAGCTTTCTTT,TRBV2,-,TRBJ1-1,-
CASSLTGVNSGANVLTF,TGCGCCAGCAGCTTGACAGGGGTCAACTCTGGGGCCAACGTCCTGACTTTC,TRBV5-1,TRBD1,TRBJ2-6,-
CASAYTNTEAFF,TGTGCCAGCGCTTACACGAACACTGAAGCTTTCTTT,TRBV2,-,TRBJ1-1,-
CASSLGRGTDTQYF,TGTGCCAGCAGCTTGGGTCGGGGGACAGATACGCAGTATTTT,TRBV5-6,-,TRBJ2-3,-
CASSLDGSGGEQFF,TGCGCCAGCAGCTTGGATGGTAGCGGGGGGGAGCAGTTCTTC,TRBV5-1,TRBD2,TRBJ2-1,-
CASRLTGTGGYTF,TGTGCCAGCAGACTGACAGGGACGGGGGGCTACACCTTC,TRBV6-6,TRBD1,TRBJ1-2,-
CASSHDRLAENTGELFF,TGTGCCAGCAGCCACGACAGACTAGCGGAAAACACCGGGGAGCTGTTTTTT,TRBV2,TRBD2,TRBJ2-2,-
CASRPRQGSGGYTF,TGTGCCAGCAGACCCCGACAGGGGAGTGGCGGCTACACCTTC,TRBV6-5,TRBD1,TRBJ1-2,-
CSVWGTGHSYEQYF,TGCAGCGTGTGGGGGACAGGGCATTCCTACGAGCAGTACTTC,TRBV29-1,TRBD1,TRBJ2-7,hyperexpanded
CAWSQDSLTSPLHF,TGTGCCTGGAGTCAAGACAGTCTAACTTCACCCCTCCACTTT,TRBV30,-,TRBJ1-6,-
CASSQRTWDGYTF,TGTGCCAGCAGCCAACGTACTTGGGATGGCTACACCTTC,TRBV3-1/TRBV3-2,-,TRBJ1-2,-
CAWNRVRGVRTDTQYF,TGTGCCTGGAACAGGGTTCGGGGGGTGCGCACAGATACGCAGTATTTT,TRBV30,-,TRBJ2-3,-
CASSLKLAGVYNEQFF,TGTGCCAGCAGCCTTAAATTAGCGGGGGTTTACAATGAGCAGTTCTTC,TRBV7-2,TRBD2,TRBJ2-1,-
CASSHARDRNTGELFF,TGTGCCAGCAGCCACGCTCGCGACCGCAACACCGGGGAGCTGTTTTTT,TRBV11-2,-,TRBJ2-2,-
CASSSRRTRSSYNEQFF,TGCGCCAGCAGCTCACGGAGGACCCGTAGCTCCTACAATGAGCAGTTCTTC,TRBV5-1,-,TRBJ2-1,-
CASSFGSFGGYTF,TGTGCCAGCAGTTTTGGGAGTTTCGGTGGCTACACCTTC,TRBV12-3/TRBV12-4,-,TRBJ1-2,-
CASSADRGLGYTF,TGTGCCAGCAGTGCGGACAGGGGTCTTGGCTACACCTTC,TRBV6-4,TRBD1,TRBJ1-2,-
CASSESSVNEKLFF,TGCGCCAGCAGTGAGTCAAGCGTTAATGAAAAACTGTTTTTT,TRBV10-2,-,TRBJ1-4,-
CASSLMGGGLHSGNTIYF,TGTGCCAGCAGCTTGATGGGAGGGGGCCTACACTCTGGAAACACCATATATTTT,TRBV5-4,TRBD1,TRBJ1-3,-
CASFAPGSNEQFF,TGCGCCAGCTTCGCCCCGGGGTCCAATGAGCAGTTCTTC,TRBV5-1,-,TRBJ2-1,-
CASSFRPAPNTEAFF,TGTGCCAGCAGCTTTCGCCCGGCCCCGAACACTGAAGCTTTCTTT,TRBV5-6,-,TRBJ1-1,-
CASSLEAGREQYF,TGTGCCAGCAGCTTAGAAGCGGGACGCGAGCAGTACTTC,TRBV7-2,TRBD2,TRBJ2-7,-
CASSQEEGAGALGTQYF,TGTGCCAGCAGCCAAGAAGAGGGCGCTGGGGCCCTAGGGACCCAGTACTTC,TRBV4-2,-,TRBJ2-5,-
CASSQDRGANVLTF,TGTGCCAGCAGCCAAGATAGGGGGGCCAACGTCCTGACTTTC,TRBV14,-,TRBJ2-6,-
CASSPTANGYGYTF,TGTGCCAGCAGCCCGACCGCAAACGGCTATGGCTACACCTTC,TRBV14,-,TRBJ1-2,-
CASSLTQDNEQFF,TGTGCCAGCAGCTTGACTCAGGACAATGAGCAGTTCTTC,TRBV5-4,-,TRBJ2-1,-
CASSRNPDAYGYTF,TGTGCCAGCAGCCGGAACCCGGACGCCTATGGCTACACCTTC,TRBV7-9,-,TRBJ1-2,-
CASKRGPFNQPQHF,TGTGCCAGCAAGAGGGGGCCTTTCAATCAGCCCCAGCATTTT,TRBV6-5,TRBD1,TRBJ1-5,-
CASSPPTTGELFF,TGTGCCAGCTCACCACCGACTACCGGGGAGCTGTTTTTT,TRBV18,-,TRBJ2-2,-
CASSLVNGYGYTF,TGTGCCAGCAGCCTCGTCAACGGCTATGGCTACACCTTC,TRBV12-3/TRBV12-4,-,TRBJ1-2,-
CASSLGGGGADTGELFF,TGTGCCAGCAGCTTAGGGGGCGGGGGGGCGGACACCGGGGAGCTGTTTTTT,TRBV7-7,TRBD2,TRBJ2-2,-
CASSESIIGNSPLHF,TGCGCCAGCAGTGAGTCGATTATAGGGAACTCACCCCTCCACTTT,TRBV10-2,-,TRBJ1-6,-
CASSQTGGIGELFF,TGTGCCAGCAGCCAGACAGGGGGCATCGGGGAGCTGTTTTTT,TRBV3-1/TRBV3-2,TRBD1,TRBJ2-2,-
CASSYPFDRANTEAFF,TGTGCCAGCAGCTACCCCTTCGACAGGGCGAACACTGAAGCTTTCTTT,TRBV6-5,TRBD1,TRBJ1-1,-